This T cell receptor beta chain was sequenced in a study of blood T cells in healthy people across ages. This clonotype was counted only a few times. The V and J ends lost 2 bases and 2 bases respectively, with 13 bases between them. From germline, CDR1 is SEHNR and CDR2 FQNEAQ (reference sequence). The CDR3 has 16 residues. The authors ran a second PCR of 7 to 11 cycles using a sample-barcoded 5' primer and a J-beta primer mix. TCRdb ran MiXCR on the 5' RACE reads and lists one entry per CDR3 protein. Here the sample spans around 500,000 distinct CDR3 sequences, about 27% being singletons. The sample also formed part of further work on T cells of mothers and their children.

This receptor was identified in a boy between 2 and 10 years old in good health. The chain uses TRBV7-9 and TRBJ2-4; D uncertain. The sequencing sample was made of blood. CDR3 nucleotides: TGTGCCAGCAGCTTAACTTTCGGGCCCACCAAAAACATTCAGTACTTC. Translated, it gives CASSLTFGPTKNIQYF.